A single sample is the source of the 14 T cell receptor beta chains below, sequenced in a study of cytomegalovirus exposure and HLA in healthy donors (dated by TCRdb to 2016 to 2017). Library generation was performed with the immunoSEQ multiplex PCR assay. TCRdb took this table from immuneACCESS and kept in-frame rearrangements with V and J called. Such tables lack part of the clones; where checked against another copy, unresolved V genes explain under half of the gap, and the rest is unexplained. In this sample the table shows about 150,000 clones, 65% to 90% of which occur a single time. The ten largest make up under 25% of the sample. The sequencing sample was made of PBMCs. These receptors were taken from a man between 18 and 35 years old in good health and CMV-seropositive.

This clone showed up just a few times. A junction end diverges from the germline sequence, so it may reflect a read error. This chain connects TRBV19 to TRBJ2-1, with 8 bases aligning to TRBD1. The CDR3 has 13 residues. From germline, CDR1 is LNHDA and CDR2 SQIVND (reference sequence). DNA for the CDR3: TGTGCCAGTAGTGTAGACAGGGGCGATGAGCAGTTCTTC. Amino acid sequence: CASSVDRGDEQFF.

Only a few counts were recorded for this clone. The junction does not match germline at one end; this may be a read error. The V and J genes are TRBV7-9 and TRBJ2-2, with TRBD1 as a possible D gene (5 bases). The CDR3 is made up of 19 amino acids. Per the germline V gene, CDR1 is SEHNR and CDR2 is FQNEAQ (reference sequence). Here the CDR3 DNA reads TGTGCCAGCATCTTACCCCCCCAGGCAGGGCCCATGGGGACCGGGGAGCTGTTTTTT. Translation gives CASILPPQAGPMGTGELFF.

CDR3 in amino acids: CASSRDRGPYQETQYF. The CDR3 region has the DNA TGTGCCAGCAGCCGTGACAGGGGGCCGTACCAAGAGACCCAGTACTTC. The chain is built from TRBV5-6 and TRBJ2-5; 10 bases agree with TRBD1. Per germline, CDR1 SGHDT and CDR2 YYEEEE. V was pared by 4 bases and J by 0 bases, with 6 bases of the junction left unmatched. This CDR3 has 16 residues.

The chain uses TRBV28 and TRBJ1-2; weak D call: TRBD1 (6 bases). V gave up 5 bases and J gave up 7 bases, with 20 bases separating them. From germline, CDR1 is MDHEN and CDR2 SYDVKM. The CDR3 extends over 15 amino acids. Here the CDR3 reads CASSLPGQSVGGYTF. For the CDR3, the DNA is TGTGCCAGCAGTCTACCGGGACAATCAGTCGGTGGCTACACCTTC.

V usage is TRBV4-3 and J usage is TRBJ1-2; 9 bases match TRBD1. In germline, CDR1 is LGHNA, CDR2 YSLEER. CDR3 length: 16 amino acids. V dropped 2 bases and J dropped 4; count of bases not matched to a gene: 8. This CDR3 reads CASSQLTGGNAYGYTF. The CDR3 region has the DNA TGCGCCAGCAGCCAATTAACAGGGGGCAATGCCTATGGCTACACCTTC.

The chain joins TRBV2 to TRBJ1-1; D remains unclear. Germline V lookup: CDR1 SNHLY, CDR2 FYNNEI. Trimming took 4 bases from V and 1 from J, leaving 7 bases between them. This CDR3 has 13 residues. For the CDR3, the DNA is TGTGCCAGCAGTGGGGCCACGAACACTGAAGCTTTCTTT. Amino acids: CASSGATNTEAFF.

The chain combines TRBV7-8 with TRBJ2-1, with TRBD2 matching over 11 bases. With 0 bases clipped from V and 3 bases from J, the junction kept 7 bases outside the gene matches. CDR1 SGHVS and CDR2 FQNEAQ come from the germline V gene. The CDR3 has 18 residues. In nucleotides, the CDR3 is TGTGCCAGCAGCTTAGCGATGGCTAGCGGGGGGTTCTACAATGAGCAGTTCTTC. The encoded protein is CASSLAMASGGFYNEQFF.

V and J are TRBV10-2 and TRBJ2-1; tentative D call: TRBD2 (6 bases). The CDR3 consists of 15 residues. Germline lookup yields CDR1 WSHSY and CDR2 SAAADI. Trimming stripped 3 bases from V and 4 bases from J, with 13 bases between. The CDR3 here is CASSETSPSYNEQFF. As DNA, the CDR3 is TGCGCCAGCAGTGAAACTAGCCCGAGTTACAATGAGCAGTTCTTC.

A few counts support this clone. The CDR3 is CASSSRTGWGNEQFF. The CDR3 DNA sequence: TGTGCCAGCAGCTCACGGACAGGGTGGGGGAATGAGCAGTTCTTC. The J gene is TRBJ2-1, the V gene TRBV7-8; 8 bases line up with TRBD1. J was trimmed by 7 bases and V by 4 bases; bases with no gene match: 9. The CDR3 has 15 amino acids. Germline V gene sequence: CDR1 SGHVS, CDR2 FQNEAQ.

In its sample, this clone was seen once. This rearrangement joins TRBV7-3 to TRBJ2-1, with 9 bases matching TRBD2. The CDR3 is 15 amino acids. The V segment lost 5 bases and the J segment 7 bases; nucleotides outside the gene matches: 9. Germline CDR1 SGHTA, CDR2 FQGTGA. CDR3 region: CASSPPGLAGNEQFF. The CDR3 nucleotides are TGTGCCAGCAGCCCACCGGGACTAGCCGGTAATGAGCAGTTCTTC.

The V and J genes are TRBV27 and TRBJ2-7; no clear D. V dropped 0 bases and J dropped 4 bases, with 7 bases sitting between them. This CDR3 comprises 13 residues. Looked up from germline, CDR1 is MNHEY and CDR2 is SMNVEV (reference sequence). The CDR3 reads CASSLSGAYEQYF. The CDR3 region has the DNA TGTGCCAGCAGTTTATCGGGCGCGTACGAGCAGTACTTC.

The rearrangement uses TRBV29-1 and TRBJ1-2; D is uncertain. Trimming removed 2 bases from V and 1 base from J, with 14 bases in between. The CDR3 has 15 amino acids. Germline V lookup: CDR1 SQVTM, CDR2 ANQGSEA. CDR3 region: CSVENPRTVNYGYTF. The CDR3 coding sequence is TGCAGCGTTGAAAACCCACGCACGGTTAACTATGGCTACACCTTC.

The CDR3 protein is CASSSGTSGTDTQYF. The CDR3, as DNA: TGTGCCAGCAGCTCCGGGACTAGCGGCACAGATACGCAGTATTTT. This rearrangement joins TRBV7-3 to TRBJ2-3, with 10 positions matching TRBD2. The trim removed 4 bases at V and 1 base at J, leaving 2 bases unmatched. CDR1 SGHTA and CDR2 FQGTGA come from the germline V gene. The CDR3 runs 15 residues.

CDR3 sequence (DNA): TGTGCCAGCAGCACGACAGGGAGCACAGATACGCAGTATTTT. Its translation is CASSTTGSTDTQYF. V and J are TRBV7-8 and TRBJ2-3; 7 bases align to TRBD1. Germline V lookup: CDR1 SGHVS, CDR2 FQNEAQ. After removal of 5 bases from V and 0 bases from J, the junction contained 2 bases not matched to a gene. CDR3 size: 14 residues.